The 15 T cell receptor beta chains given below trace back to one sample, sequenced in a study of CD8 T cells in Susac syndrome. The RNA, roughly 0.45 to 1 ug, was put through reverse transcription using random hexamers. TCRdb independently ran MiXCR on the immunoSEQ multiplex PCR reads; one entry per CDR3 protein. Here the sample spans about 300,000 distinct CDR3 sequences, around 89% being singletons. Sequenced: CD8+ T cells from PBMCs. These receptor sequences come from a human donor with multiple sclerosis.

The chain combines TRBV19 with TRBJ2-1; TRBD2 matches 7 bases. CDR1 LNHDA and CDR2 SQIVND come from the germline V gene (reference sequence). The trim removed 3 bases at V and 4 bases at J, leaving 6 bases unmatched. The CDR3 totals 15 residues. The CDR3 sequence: CASSIAGEGYNEQFF. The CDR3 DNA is TGTGCCAGTAGTATCGCGGGGGAGGGTTACAATGAGCAGTTCTTC.

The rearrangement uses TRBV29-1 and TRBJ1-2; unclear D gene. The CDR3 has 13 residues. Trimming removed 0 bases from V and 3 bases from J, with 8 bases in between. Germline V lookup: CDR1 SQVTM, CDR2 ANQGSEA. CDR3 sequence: CSVEDLGDYGYTF. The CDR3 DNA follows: TGCAGCGTTGAAGATCTGGGCGACTATGGCTACACCTTC.

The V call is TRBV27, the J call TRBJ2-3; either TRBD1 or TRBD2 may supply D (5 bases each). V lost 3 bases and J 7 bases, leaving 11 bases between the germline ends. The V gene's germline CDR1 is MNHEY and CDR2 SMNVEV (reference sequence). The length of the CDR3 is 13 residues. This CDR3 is CASSLSGANTQYF. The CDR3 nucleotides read TGTGCCAGCAGTTTGTCCGGGGCTAATACGCAGTATTTT.

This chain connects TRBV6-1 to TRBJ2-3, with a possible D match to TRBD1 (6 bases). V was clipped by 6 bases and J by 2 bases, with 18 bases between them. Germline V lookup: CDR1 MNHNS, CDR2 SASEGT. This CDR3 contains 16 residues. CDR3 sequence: CASSRGQLLATDTQYF. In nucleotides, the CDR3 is TGTGCCAGCAGCCGCGGACAGCTCTTGGCCACAGATACGCAGTATTTT.

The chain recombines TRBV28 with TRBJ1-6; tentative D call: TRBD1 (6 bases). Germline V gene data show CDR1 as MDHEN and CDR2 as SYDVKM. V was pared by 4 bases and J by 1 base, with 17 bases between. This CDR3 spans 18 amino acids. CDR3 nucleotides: TGTGCCAGCAGTTATCAACAGGGATTCAGATCCTATAATTCACCCCTCCACTTT. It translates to CASSYQQGFRSYNSPLHF. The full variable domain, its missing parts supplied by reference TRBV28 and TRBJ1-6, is DVKVTQSSRYLVKRTGEKVFLECVQDMDHENMFWYRQDPGLGLRLIYFSYDVKMKEKGDIPEGYSVSREKKERFSLILESASTNQTSMYLCASSYQQGFRSYNSPLHFGNGTRLTVT.

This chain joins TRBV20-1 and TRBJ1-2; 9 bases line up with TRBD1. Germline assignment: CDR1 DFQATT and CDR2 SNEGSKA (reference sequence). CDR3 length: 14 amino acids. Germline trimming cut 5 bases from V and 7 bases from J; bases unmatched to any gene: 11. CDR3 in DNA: TGCAGTGCTTTTTCCGGGACAGGGCTCGGTGGCTACACCTTC. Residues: CSAFSGTGLGGYTF.

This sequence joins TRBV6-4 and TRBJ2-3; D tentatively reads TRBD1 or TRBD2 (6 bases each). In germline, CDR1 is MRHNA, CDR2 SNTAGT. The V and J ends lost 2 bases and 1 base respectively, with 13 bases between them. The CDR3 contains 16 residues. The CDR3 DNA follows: TGTGCCAGCAGTGACGAGGTGGGGGGCGGCACAGATACGCAGTATTTT. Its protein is CASSDEVGGGTDTQYF.

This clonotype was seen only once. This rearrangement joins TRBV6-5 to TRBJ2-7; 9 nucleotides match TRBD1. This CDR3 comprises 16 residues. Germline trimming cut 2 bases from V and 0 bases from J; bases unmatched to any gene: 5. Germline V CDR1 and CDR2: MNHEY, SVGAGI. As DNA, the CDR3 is TGTGCCAGCAGTTACGCCCCGGACAGGGGCTCCTACGAGCAGTACTTC. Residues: CASSYAPDRGSYEQYF.

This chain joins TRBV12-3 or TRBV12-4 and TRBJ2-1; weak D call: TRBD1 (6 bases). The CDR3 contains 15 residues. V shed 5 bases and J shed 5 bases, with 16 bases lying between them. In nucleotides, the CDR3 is TGTGCCAGCAGTCCACTTCTATACAGGGACAATGAGCAGTTCTTC. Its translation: CASSPLLYRDNEQFF.

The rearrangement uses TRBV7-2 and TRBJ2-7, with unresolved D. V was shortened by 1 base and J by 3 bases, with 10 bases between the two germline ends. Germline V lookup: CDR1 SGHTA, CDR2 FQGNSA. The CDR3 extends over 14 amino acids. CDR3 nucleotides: TGTGCCAGCAGCTTAGATGGCCCGGACTACGAGCAGTACTTC. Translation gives CASSLDGPDYEQYF.

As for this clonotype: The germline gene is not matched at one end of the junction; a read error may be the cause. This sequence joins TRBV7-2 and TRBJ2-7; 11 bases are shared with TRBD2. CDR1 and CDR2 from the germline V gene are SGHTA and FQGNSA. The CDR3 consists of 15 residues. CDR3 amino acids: CASSVAGGDVYEQYF. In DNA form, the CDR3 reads TGTGCCAGCAGCGTAGCGGGGGGGGACGTCTACGAGCAGTACTTC.

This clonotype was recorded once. CDR3 loop: CASSPGTNTYEQYF. The CDR3 DNA reads as TGCGCCAGCAGCCCCGGGACAAACACCTACGAGCAGTACTTC. This sequence joins TRBV5-1 and TRBJ2-7, with a tentative D call TRBD1 (6 bases). CDR1 is SGHRS, CDR2 YFSETQ, per germline. Trimming shortened V by 4 bases and J by 2 bases, and 13 bases separated the two germline ends. The length of the CDR3 is 14 residues.

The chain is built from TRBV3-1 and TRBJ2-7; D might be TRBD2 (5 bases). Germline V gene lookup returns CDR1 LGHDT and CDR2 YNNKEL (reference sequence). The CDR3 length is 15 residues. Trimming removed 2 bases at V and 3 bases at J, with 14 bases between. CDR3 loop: CASSQKWTLGYEQYF. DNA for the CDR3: TGTGCCAGCAGCCAAAAATGGACTTTGGGCTACGAGCAGTACTTC.

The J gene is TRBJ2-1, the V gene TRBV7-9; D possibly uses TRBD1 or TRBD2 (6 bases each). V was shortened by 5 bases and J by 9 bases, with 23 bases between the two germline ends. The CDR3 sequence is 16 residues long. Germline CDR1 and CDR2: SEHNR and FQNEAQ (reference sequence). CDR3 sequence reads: CASSPIASGAGIEQFF. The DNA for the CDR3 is TGTGCCAGCAGCCCTATCGCCTCGGGGGCCGGCATTGAGCAGTTCTTC.

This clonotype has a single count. Written as DNA, the CDR3 is TGTGCCAGCAGCCAAGATAGCCCCCGACTAGCGGGATTCACAGATACGCAGTATTTT. It translates to CASSQDSPRLAGFTDTQYF. The V and J genes are TRBV14 and TRBJ2-3; the match to TRBD2 covers 11 bases. Trimming at V came to 0 bases and at J to 2 bases, leaving 10 bases not matched to a gene. CDR1 and CDR2 from the germline V gene are SGHDN and FVKESK. The CDR3 runs 19 residues. The full variable domain, rest sourced from reference TRBV14 and TRBJ2-3, is EAGVTQFPSHSVIEKGQTVTLRCDPISGHDNLYWYRRVMGKEIKFLLHFVKESKQDESGMPNNRFLAERTGGTYSTLKVQPAELEDSGVYFCASSQDSPRLAGFTDTQYFGPGTRLTVL.